One and the same sample provided the 19 T cell receptor beta chains below, sequenced in a study of T cell repertoires in cytomegalovirus infection. A single record per CDR3 protein comes from TCRdb applying MiXCR to the reads. The sample holds roughly 600,000 distinct CDR3 sequences, 20% to 30% seen once. Sequencing input: CD8+ T cells from PBMCs. The receptors stem from a human donor in good health (CMV status not recorded). Some clones in this sample may be carry-over from other donors' samples.

This clonotype occurred many times. This rearrangement joins TRBV28 to TRBJ2-4, with TRBD2 identical over 7 bases. J gave up 3 bases and V 2 bases, and 10 bases lay outside the gene matches. CDR1 is MDHEN, CDR2 SYDVKM, per germline. CDR3 length: 17 amino acids. The CDR3 sequence: CASSLRAGVWSKNIQYF. The CDR3 region has the DNA TGTGCCAGCAGTTTACGGGCGGGGGTGTGGAGCAAAAACATTCAGTACTTC. Drawing the rest from reference TRBV28 and TRBJ2-4, the complete variable domain is DVKVTQSSRYLVKRTGEKVFLECVQDMDHENMFWYRQDPGLGLRLIYFSYDVKMKEKGDIPEGYSVSREKKERFSLILESASTNQTSMYLCASSLRAGVWSKNIQYFGAGTRLSVL.

This clonotype has at least ten counts. The chain combines TRBV7-8 with TRBJ2-7; D possibly corresponds to TRBD2 (6 bases). Between the trimmed V and J ends, which lost 5 bases and 3 bases, there was a span of 14 bases. CDR3 length: 14 amino acids. Per the germline V gene, CDR1 is SGHVS and CDR2 is FQNEAQ. The CDR3 is CASSPLGLSYEQYF. The CDR3 region has the DNA TGTGCCAGCAGCCCACTAGGACTAAGCTACGAGCAGTACTTC.

V is TRBV5-6 and J is TRBJ2-1; D possibly corresponds to TRBD1 (5 bases). The germline CDR1 and CDR2 sequences are SGHDT and YYEEEE. The CDR3 is made up of 13 amino acids. Trimming pared 3 bases from V and 6 bases from J, leaving 10 bases between. The CDR3 loop is CASSYRQTNEQFF. The CDR3, as DNA: TGTGCCAGCAGCTACCGACAGACCAATGAGCAGTTCTTC.

The chain couples TRBV6-1 to TRBJ2-2; 7 bases are shared with TRBD1. Trimming removed 1 base from V and 5 bases from J; junction bases left unmatched: 4. The CDR3 spans 15 residues. Germline CDR1 and CDR2: MNHNS and SASEGT. CDR3 in amino acids: CASSEGPGQTGELFF. DNA of the CDR3: TGTGCCAGCAGTGAAGGGCCGGGACAGACCGGGGAGCTGTTTTTT.

The chain couples TRBV7-4 to TRBJ2-5; 8 bases align to TRBD2. With 4 bases clipped from V and 5 bases from J, the junction kept 12 bases outside the gene matches. Germline CDR1 and CDR2: SGHVT and SQSDAQ. The CDR3 covers 16 residues. The DNA for the CDR3 is TGTGCCAGCAGCTCTCCCTCCGGGGGGGGAGAGGAGACCCAGTACTTC. It is translated as CASSSPSGGGEETQYF. Based on the CDR3 plus reference TRBV7-4 and TRBJ2-5, the full variable domain is GAGVSQSPRYKVAKRGRDVALRCDSISGHVTLYWYRQTLGQGSEVLTYSQSDAQRDKSGRPSGRFSAERPERSVSTLKIQRTEQGDSAVYLCASSSPSGGGEETQYFGPGTRLLVL.

This clonotype was detected only once. One base away lies a much larger clone, so this may be a sequencing read error. The V call is TRBV7-6, the J call TRBJ2-5; D might be TRBD1 or TRBD2, each matching 5 bases. CDR1 and CDR2 (germline): SGHVS, FNYEAQ. The CDR3 consists of 13 residues. CDR3 amino acids: CASSLVRGETQSF. For the CDR3, the DNA is TGTGCTAGCAGCTTAGTGCGAGGGGAGACCCAGTCCTTC.

The chain uses TRBV15 and TRBJ2-5; D uncertain. Germline CDR1 is LNHNV and CDR2 is YYDKDF (reference sequence). The V end was cut by 2 bases, the J end by 0 bases, with 10 bases between. This CDR3 spans 15 amino acids. The CDR3 DNA reads TGTGCCACCAGCAGAAAGGCCATGTACCAAGAGACCCAGTACTTC. Protein sequence: CATSRKAMYQETQYF.

The chain recombines TRBV20-1 with TRBJ2-3; TRBD2 matches at 13 bases. In germline, CDR1 is DFQATT, CDR2 SNEGSKA (reference sequence). There are 15 residues in the CDR3. With 5 bases clipped from V and 6 bases from J, the junction kept 8 bases outside the gene matches. The CDR3 region is CSARGLAGVWDTQYF. The CDR3 DNA follows: TGCAGTGCTCGAGGACTAGCGGGGGTTTGGGATACGCAGTATTTT.

This chain links TRBV20-1 with TRBJ2-1; D possibly matches TRBD1 or TRBD2 (6 bases each). V shed 5 bases and J shed 3 bases, with 17 bases lying between them. The CDR3 covers 15 residues. Germline values: CDR1 DFQATT, CDR2 SNEGSKA (reference sequence). The CDR3 region has the DNA TGCAGTGCTCCACTCAAGGGGGGTCACTACAATGAGCAGTTCTTC. Its translation: CSAPLKGGHYNEQFF.

This clonotype was recorded a few times. The chain employs TRBV28 and TRBJ2-5; TRBD2 aligns across 14 bases. V lost 2 bases, J lost 6 bases, and 8 bases stayed unmatched. Germline V gene lookup returns CDR1 MDHEN and CDR2 SYDVKM. The CDR3 is 17 amino acids. DNA for the CDR3: TGTGCCAGCAGTTTAGGCCCCCGGACTAGCGGGGGGAAGACCCAGTACTTC. This codes for CASSLGPRTSGGKTQYF.

This clonotype showed up just a few times. J is TRBJ2-7 and V is TRBV6-2 or TRBV6-3; the match to TRBD2 covers 9 bases. Germline CDR1 is MNHEY and CDR2 is SVGEGT. V lost 6 bases and J lost 10; bases outside the gene matches: 4. The CDR3 runs to 11 residues. The CDR3 protein is CASSSSGVQYF. In DNA form, the CDR3 reads TGTGCCAGCAGCTCTAGCGGGGTTCAGTACTTC.

The chain has TRBV6-6 and TRBJ2-7, with D maybe TRBD2 (6 bases). The V end lost 5 bases, the J end lost 3 bases, and 14 bases lay between the germline ends. There are 14 residues in the CDR3. Germline V CDR1 and CDR2: MNHNY, SVGAGI (reference sequence). CDR3 DNA: TGTGCCAGCAGTCCCCGGGGGAGCCTCTACGAGCAGTACTTC. It yields the protein CASSPRGSLYEQYF.

This chain connects TRBV20-1 to TRBJ1-5; D is possibly TRBD1 (5 bases). Germline V gene data show CDR1 as DFQATT and CDR2 as SNEGSKA (reference sequence). V lost 6 bases and J 3 bases, leaving 18 bases between the germline ends. The CDR3 contains 15 residues. The CDR3 region is CSATIQGVNNQPQHF. Written as DNA, the CDR3 is TGCAGTGCCACCATTCAGGGAGTCAACAATCAGCCCCAGCATTTT.

The chain combines TRBV7-6 with TRBJ2-1; D may be TRBD1 or TRBD2 (5 bases each). Deletions cut 2 bases from V and 10 bases from J, with 18 bases between. Germline V gene sequence: CDR1 SGHVS, CDR2 FNYEAQ. This CDR3 is 15 amino acids long. CDR3 in DNA: TGTGCCAGCAGCTTACTTGGGACGCCGACAAGCGAGCAGTTCTTC. Translation: CASSLLGTPTSEQFF.

This clonotype occurred a few times. CDR3 coding DNA: TGCAGTGCTAGAGATCAGGGCGGGGGGACCTTCGAGCAGTACTTC. It translates to CSARDQGGGTFEQYF. The chain couples TRBV20-1 to TRBJ2-7, with 8 bases identical to TRBD2. The CDR3 is 15 amino acids. The germline V gene encodes CDR1 DFQATT and CDR2 SNEGSKA (reference sequence). V lost 0 bases to trimming and J lost 6 bases; unmatched junction nucleotides: 10.

The V and J genes are TRBV7-9 and TRBJ1-2; D might be TRBD1 (5 bases). Looked up from germline, CDR1 is SEHNR and CDR2 is FQNEAQ (reference sequence). V was clipped by 4 bases and J by 10 bases, with 13 bases between them. This CDR3 has 12 residues. The CDR3 DNA sequence: TGTGCCAGCAGCTCCGGGACGGCCGCCTACACCTTC. Encoded protein: CASSSGTAAYTF. The complete variable domain, with remaining parts taken from reference TRBV7-9 and TRBJ1-2, reads DTGVSQNPRHKITKRGQNVTFRCDPISEHNRLYWYRQTLGQGPEFLTYFQNEAQLEKSRLLSDRFSAERPKGSFSTLEIQRTEQGDSAMYLCASSSGTAAYTFGSGTRLTVV.

This clonotype has at least ten counts. V and J are TRBV7-6 and TRBJ2-7; TRBD2 agrees at 7 bases. V trimming: 4 bases; J trimming: 2 bases; junction bases outside the gene matches: 11. The germline gives CDR1 SGHVS, CDR2 FNYEAQ. CDR3 length: 16 residues. The CDR3 reads CASSSTKSGGTYEQYF. The CDR3 DNA reads as TGTGCCAGCAGCTCGACAAAGTCGGGGGGTACCTACGAGCAGTACTTC. Full variable domain (remainder filled in from reference TRBV7-6 and TRBJ2-7): GAGVSQSPRYKVTKRGQDVALRCDPISGHVSLYWYRQALGQGPEFLTYFNYEAQQDKSGLPNDRFSAERPEGSISTLTIQRTEQRDSAMYRCASSSTKSGGTYEQYFGPGTRLTVT.

This clonotype was seen at least ten times. The J gene is TRBJ1-1, the V gene TRBV7-6; no definite D call. Germline V gene data show CDR1 as SGHVS and CDR2 as FNYEAQ. Between the trimmed V and J ends, which lost 3 bases and 1 base, there was a span of 9 bases. The CDR3 covers 14 residues. CDR3 amino acids: CASSLGSPNTEAFF. The CDR3 region has the DNA TGTGCCAGCAGCTTGGGCAGCCCGAACACTGAAGCTTTCTTT.

Ten or more counts support this clonotype. This chain connects TRBV7-9 to TRBJ1-1; D is unresolved. This CDR3 comprises 13 residues. With 6 bases removed from V and 3 bases from J, the gap between germline ends came to 11 bases. Germline lookup yields CDR1 SEHNR and CDR2 FQNEAQ (reference sequence). The DNA for the CDR3 is TGTGCCAGCAGACCGGACGGATACACTGAAGCTTTCTTT. This gives the protein CASRPDGYTEAFF.